Listed below are T cell receptor beta chains from one sample, sequenced in a study of PD-1 blockade in mismatch repair-deficient tumors. Assay: immunoSEQ multiplex PCR; the TCRdb copy retains only in-frame clones and omits some. The profile covers under 150,000 clones, with 88% appearing a single time and approximately 12% taken by the ten largest. Specimen: peripheral blood, collected just over 70 weeks after starting pembrolizumab. The receptors come from an adult with mismatch repair-deficient cancer. CDR3s leave out the opening cysteine and the closing phenylalanine or tryptophan. D genes are given only for firm matches.

CDR3	V	D	J
ASRKQGNGEKLF	TRBV2	-	TRBJ1-4
ASSLVLGPGVNEQF	TRBV5-1	-	TRBJ2-1
AWRSWENEQY	TRBV30	-	TRBJ2-7
ASRSVQGNYGYT	TRBV4-1	-	TRBJ1-2
ASSPPSSTDTQY	TRBV18	-	TRBJ2-3
ASSPSSTEAF	TRBV7-9	-	TRBJ1-1
ASSWTSRELF	TRBV6-1	TRBD2	TRBJ2-2
ASSEVVRSIRGYT	TRBV6-1	-	TRBJ1-2
AWSSRRGREKLF	TRBV30	-	TRBJ1-4
ASRGASGSGYNEQF	TRBV2	TRBD2	TRBJ2-1
SANRDYEQY	TRBV20-1	-	TRBJ2-7
ASSQGGGQDIGSEQF	TRBV27	-	TRBJ2-1
ATRVGWWGIAGSSYNEQF	TRBV15	-	TRBJ2-1
ASSLVTGLRETQY	TRBV11-2	TRBD2	TRBJ2-5
ASSMGSNTIY	TRBV7-9	-	TRBJ1-3
ASSQVEDGEQY	TRBV4-3	-	TRBJ2-7
ASSTGTSGGNEQF	TRBV27	TRBD2	TRBJ2-1
ASSQDAGAAQPQH	TRBV4-1	-	TRBJ1-5
ASSLSQGANIQY	TRBV27	TRBD1	TRBJ2-4
ASSFSDNYEQY	TRBV27	-	TRBJ2-7
ASSPGQGTPLEAF	TRBV11-3	-	TRBJ1-1
ASSQAYPNTGELF	TRBV4-3	-	TRBJ2-2
ASSLSGAGANVLT	TRBV11-2	-	TRBJ2-6
ASSPTGARGGSGYNEQF	TRBV28	-	TRBJ2-1
ASSYLQGENYEQY	TRBV6-5	TRBD1	TRBJ2-7
ASSARTGLNTEAF	TRBV9	TRBD1	TRBJ1-1
ASSNPGLAGTGELF	TRBV7-9	TRBD2	TRBJ2-2
ASRVGGQRNEQF	TRBV6-1	TRBD1	TRBJ2-1
ASSKSSRVRSSIAKNIQY	TRBV21-1	-	TRBJ2-4
ASSHRTRGGAAKNIQY	TRBV4-1	-	TRBJ2-4
ASSLYRGHNQPQH	TRBV7-6	TRBD1	TRBJ1-5
ATLAGEARVPDTQY	TRBV10-3	-	TRBJ2-3
ASSDATGGTDTQY	TRBV6-4	TRBD1	TRBJ2-3
ASSFHAGAGELF	TRBV28	TRBD2	TRBJ2-2
ASSPHPQGFGYT	TRBV19	-	TRBJ1-2
SVESFQMGETQY	TRBV29-1	-	TRBJ2-5
ASSLPVDDEQF	TRBV7-3	-	TRBJ2-1
ASSLAGGTGAYEQY	TRBV5-8	TRBD1	TRBJ2-7
ASSLRGSGANVLT	TRBV19	-	TRBJ2-6
ASSLEASGGDEQF	TRBV7-6	TRBD2	TRBJ2-1
ASSLGAYEQY	TRBV7-9	-	TRBJ2-7
ASSSQGDSSYEQY	TRBV11-2	TRBD1	TRBJ2-7
ASSKPGDGDANTGELF	TRBV21-1	-	TRBJ2-2
ASSYIRSGANVLT	TRBV6-5	-	TRBJ2-6
ASSTSTNTGELF	TRBV7-9	-	TRBJ2-2
ASSSSGSSYEQY	TRBV7-9	-	TRBJ2-7